This record covers a single T cell receptor beta chain. This sample was taken from a study of blood T cell repertoires in COVID-19. Study-level information: The study drew acute and convalescent COVID-19 samples from the United States, Italy and Spain.

V was trimmed by 3 bases and J by 3 bases, leaving 11 bases between them. The CDR3 runs to 14 residues. Germline assignment: CDR1 LNHDA and CDR2 SQIVND (reference sequence). Method: immunoSEQ multiplex PCR; TCRdb's copy keeps in-frame clones and lacks some. Among nearly 85,000 clones, about four fifths were seen once, and the ten largest hold 15% to 20%. The receptor comes from a woman aged 55-70 years with acute or convalescent COVID-19. The V call is TRBV19, the J call TRBJ1-1; a weak D match, TRBD1 (6 bases). Sequenced: peripheral blood. CDR3 DNA sequence: TGTGCCAGTAGTATCCAGGGGTCTCACACTGAAGCTTTCTTT. The encoded protein is CASSIQGSHTEAFF.